This T cell receptor (beta chain) stems from a study of shared clonotypes between healthy human individuals. Study overall: A couple of women and a few men aged 18 to 49 made up the donors. Overall study results and limits: Naive subsets generally exceeded memory subsets in estimated richness.

This was a deep-level run. This table comes from immunoSEQ multiplex PCR, and its TCRdb copy is limited to in-frame clones, with some not included. The sample includes approximately 1.5 million clones, 95% to 99% of them seen just once. Negatively enriched CD4+ T cells were divided by CD45RA into naive and memory. With respect to this clone: Its antigen is not known.

CDR1 is SGHAT, CDR2 FQDESV, per germline (reference sequence). V was clipped by 4 bases and J by 5 bases; unmatched bases: 7. CDR3 length: 14 residues. The receptor comes from a man aged 25 to 40 in good health. The sequenced sample was naive CD4+ T cells sorted from blood. The subset: CD45RA+ positively selected. The rearrangement joins TRBV11-1 to TRBJ2-7; 8 positions agree with TRBD1. The CDR3 spells CASSSFGQGHEQYF. The DNA of the CDR3 is TGTGCCAGCAGCTCCTTCGGACAGGGCCACGAGCAGTACTTC.